This T cell receptor (beta chain) was profiled in a study of shared T cell receptors in the human thymus. Looked up from germline, CDR1 is SGHRS and CDR2 is YFSETQ. The CDR3 runs to 17 residues. Deletions cut 7 bases from V and 8 bases from J, with 27 bases between. Repertoires were generated with immunoSEQ multiplex PCR, while TCRdb's copy carries only in-frame clones and drops some. Here the sample spans 600,000 or so clones, 80% to 90% being singletons. These data are also associated with another study on human thymus T cells. That paper notes: Thymic material originated from resections removed in the course of corrective heart surgery. An apparent bias in V and J gene usage was seen in thymic and blood repertoires.

The V gene is TRBV5-1, the J gene TRBJ1-4; TRBD1 might be the D (6 bases). Sequences were obtained from thymocytes. The sequence came from a boy younger than two with a congenital heart defect. The CDR3 loop is CASAPGAGDRGREKLFF. CDR3 nucleotide sequence: TGCGCCAGCGCCCCCGGGGCAGGGGATAGAGGAAGGGAAAAACTGTTTTTT.